These 31 T cell receptor beta chains share one sample of origin, sequenced in a study of identical twins. TCRdb redid the calling of the 5' RACE reads with MiXCR, one entry per CDR3 protein. The sample includes a few hundred thousand distinct CDR3 sequences, approximately 8.3% seen only once; the top ten take over 2.5%. These data were also filed under a second study, of yellow fever vaccine responses in identical twins.

Sequenced material: CD8+ T cells sorted from blood. These receptor sequences come from a woman younger than 30 in good health.

This clonotype was recorded a few times. The chain carries TRBV7-9 and TRBJ2-7; TRBD2 aligns across 7 bases. Germline V lookup: CDR1 SEHNR, CDR2 FQNEAQ (reference sequence). This CDR3 region has 15 residues. The J segment lost 2 bases and the V segment lost 6 bases, leaving 10 bases of the junction unmatched. CDR3 nucleotides: TGTGCCAGCAGGGCACCGGGACTACAAGCCTACGAGCAGTACTTC. Protein product: CASRAPGLQAYEQYF.

The chain employs TRBV3-1 and TRBJ2-3; D ambiguous. The CDR3 spans 14 residues. Germline CDR1 and CDR2: LGHDT and YNNKEL (reference sequence). Trimming took off 4 bases at V and 0 bases at J, with 8 bases between the two ends. In DNA, the CDR3 is TGTGCCAGCAGCCCCGACCCGAGCACAGATACGCAGTATTTT. As protein: CASSPDPSTDTQYF.

This clonotype was picked up a small number of times. The chain joins TRBV20-1 to TRBJ1-1; no definite D call. The CDR3 has 14 residues. V was cut by 3 bases and J by 1 base, with 12 bases left in between. Germline values: CDR1 DFQATT, CDR2 SNEGSKA (reference sequence). In nucleotides, the CDR3 is TGCAGTGCTAGCCCCTGGGAGTCGAACACTGAAGCTTTCTTT. Translating gives CSASPWESNTEAFF.

This clonotype was seen repeatedly, ten times or more. The rearrangement joins TRBV29-1 to TRBJ1-2, with a weak D call TRBD1 (5 bases). CDR1 is SQVTM and CDR2 is ANQGSEA in the germline V gene. The CDR3 is 13 residues long. Between the trimmed V and J ends, which lost 7 bases and 5 bases, there was a span of 17 bases. CDR3 amino acids: CSANPGGEYGYTF. The CDR3 nucleotides read TGCAGCGCAAACCCGGGAGGGGAATATGGCTACACCTTC. The whole variable domain, remainder taken from reference TRBV29-1 and TRBJ1-2, is SAVISQKPSRDICQRGTSLTIQCQVDSQVTMMFWYRQQPGQSLTLIATANQGSEATYESGFVIDKFPISRPNLTFSTLTVSNMSPEDSSIYLCSANPGGEYGYTFGSGTRLTVV.

This clonotype was seen a few times. V is TRBV7-9 and J is TRBJ2-5, with a tentative D call TRBD2 (6 bases). The CDR3 extends over 12 amino acids. Germline CDR1 reads SEHNR; CDR2 reads FQNEAQ (reference sequence). V dropped 7 bases and J dropped 4 bases, with 10 bases sitting between them. In DNA form, the CDR3 reads TGTGCCAGCACCCGGGAGCGAGAGACCCAGTACTTC. As protein: CASTRERETQYF.

This clonotype was seen a few times. The J gene is TRBJ1-1, the V gene TRBV7-9; no firm D call. The CDR3 has 13 residues. CDR1 is SEHNR, CDR2 FQNEAQ, per germline (reference sequence). Trimming took off 5 bases at V and 6 bases at J, with 13 bases between the two ends. The CDR3 DNA reads as TGTGCCAGCAGCGTAGTGGCGTACGCTGAAGCTTTCTTT. Encoded protein: CASSVVAYAEAFF.

The sample holds many counts of this clonotype. V is TRBV4-3 and J is TRBJ2-1, with D possibly TRBD2 on 6 matching bases. The V end was cut by 3 bases, the J end by 2 bases, with 11 bases between. CDR1 is LGHNA, CDR2 YSLEER, per germline. The CDR3 totals 15 residues. In nucleotides, the CDR3 is TGCGCCAGCAGCCATTGGGAGGATACCTACAATGAGCAGTTCTTC. The encoded protein is CASSHWEDTYNEQFF.

This clonotype was detected many times. J is TRBJ2-3 and V is TRBV2; weak D call: TRBD2 (6 bases). The length of the CDR3 is 15 residues. Germline V gene data show CDR1 as SNHLY and CDR2 as FYNNEI. The V gene lost 6 bases and the J gene lost 1 base, with 14 bases spanning the gap. The CDR3 DNA reads TGTGCCAGCAGGGTGATCCGCGGGGGCACAGATACGCAGTATTTT. It codes for CASRVIRGGTDTQYF. Full variable domain (outside the CDR3, taken from reference TRBV2 and TRBJ2-3): EPEVTQTPSHQVTQMGQEVILRCVPISNHLYFYWYRQILGQKVEFLVSFYNNEISEKSEIFDDQFSVERPDGSNFTLKIRSTKLEDSAMYFCASRVIRGGTDTQYFGPGTRLTVL.

This chain uses TRBV5-6 with TRBJ2-5; no clear D gene. The V end lost 2 bases, the J end lost 7 bases, and 15 bases lay between the germline ends. The CDR3 covers 14 residues. Germline CDR1 and CDR2: SGHDT and YYEEEE. CDR3 in amino acids: CASSFLSDPGTQYF. The CDR3 nucleotides are TGTGCCAGCAGCTTTCTATCGGACCCGGGGACCCAGTACTTC.

In its sample, this clonotype was seen many times. This chain connects TRBV7-2 to TRBJ2-1; 7 nucleotides line up with TRBD2. Germline CDR1 and CDR2: SGHTA and FQGNSA. CDR3 length equals 15 residues. V dropped 5 bases and J dropped 4; count of bases not matched to a gene: 8. The CDR3 loop is CASSHRGSPYNEQFF. CDR3 nucleotides: TGTGCCAGCAGCCACCGCGGGAGCCCATACAATGAGCAGTTCTTC.

As DNA, the CDR3 is TGTGCCAGCAGCGGGACGGGGAATGAGCAGTTCTTC. It yields the protein CASSGTGNEQFF. The chain carries TRBV9 and TRBJ2-1; the D gene is possibly TRBD2 (5 bases). CDR3 length equals 12 residues. Germline V gene lookup returns CDR1 SGDLS and CDR2 YYNGEE. V was trimmed by 3 bases and J by 7 bases, leaving 8 bases between them.

The rearrangement uses TRBV4-3 and TRBJ2-7, with 11 bases lining up with TRBD2. From germline, CDR1 is LGHNA and CDR2 YSLEER. CDR3 length: 18 residues. Germline trimming cut 0 bases from V and 4 bases from J; bases unmatched to any gene: 11. The chain's CDR3 is CASSQDREGTSGLYEQYF. CDR3 sequence (DNA): TGCGCCAGCAGCCAAGATCGTGAAGGGACTAGCGGATTATACGAGCAGTACTTC.

This clonotype was recorded at least ten times. The junction does not match germline at one end; this may be a read error. The chain combines TRBV4-1 with TRBJ2-1; no clear D. Per germline, CDR1 MGHRA and CDR2 YSYEKL. The CDR3 loop spans 15 amino acids. In DNA, the CDR3 is TGCGCCAGCAGTCAAGGCCTTGGGGATCAGGAGGAGCAGTTCTTC. It yields the protein CASSQGLGDQEEQFF.

The rearrangement links TRBV12-3 or TRBV12-4 to TRBJ1-4; D is perhaps TRBD1 (5 bases). This CDR3 is 16 amino acids long. Trimming cost V 6 bases and J 0 bases, with 14 bases left between them. This CDR3 reads CASSQGVTATNEKLFF. The CDR3 DNA is TGTGCCAGCAGCCAAGGGGTTACCGCAACTAATGAAAAACTGTTTTTT.

This clonotype has more than one count but fewer than ten. The rearrangement links TRBV7-9 to TRBJ2-1; TRBD1 or TRBD2 may be the D gene (6 bases each). This CDR3 contains 15 residues. Trimming left V 0 bases short and J 5 bases short, with 11 bases between. Per germline, CDR1 SEHNR and CDR2 FQNEAQ (reference sequence). The DNA for the CDR3 is TGTGCCAGCAGCTTAGCCACGAGGGGGGACAATGAGCAGTTCTTC. Residues: CASSLATRGDNEQFF.

A few counts support this clonotype. The J gene is TRBJ2-2, the V gene TRBV6-4; D ambiguous. Trimming took off 3 bases at V and 0 bases at J, with 14 bases between the two ends. The germline CDR1 and CDR2 sequences are MRHNA and SNTAGT. The CDR3 sequence is 17 residues long. In DNA form, the CDR3 reads TGTGCCAGCAGTGAGTACCCGATCCCCTCGAACACCGGGGAGCTGTTTTTT. It specifies CASSEYPIPSNTGELFF.

This clonotype was counted ten times or more. This CDR3 reads CASSSPISSGASYEQYF. The CDR3 DNA sequence: TGCGCCAGCAGCTCCCCCATATCTAGCGGGGCTTCCTACGAGCAGTACTTC. This chain connects TRBV5-1 to TRBJ2-7; 9 nucleotides match TRBD2. This CDR3 contains 17 residues. Germline lookup yields CDR1 SGHRS and CDR2 YFSETQ. V gave up 3 bases and J gave up 1 base; unmatched junction bases: 11.

This clonotype was observed a few times. V and J are TRBV3-1 and TRBJ1-1, with D possibly being TRBD1 (6 bases). V was pared by 4 bases and J by 5 bases, with 17 bases between. CDR3 length equals 15 residues. CDR1 and CDR2 (germline): LGHDT, YNNKEL (reference sequence). In DNA form, the CDR3 reads TGTGCCAGCAGCCTCTACAGGGACCCAAGGACTGAAGCTTTCTTT. Its translation: CASSLYRDPRTEAFF.

In this sample, this clonotype turned up a few times. The chain recombines TRBV12-2 with TRBJ1-5; the DNA was not used to check the table's D call, TRBD1. TRBV12-2 is labeled a pseudogene. CDR3 length equals 21 residues. The CDR3 is CASRSSPGQGATWAGNQPQHF. The CDR3 DNA is TGTGCAAGTCGCTCTTCCCCCGGACAGGGGGCGACCTGGGCGGGCAATCAGCCCCAGCATTTT.

About this clonotype: This may stem from a read error, because a much larger clone lies one nucleotide away. The chain recombines TRBV11-2 with TRBJ2-3; D call uncertain. The CDR3 totals 15 residues. Germline V lookup: CDR1 SGHAT, CDR2 FQNNGV. Trimming cost V 2 bases and J 1 base, with 10 bases left between them. The CDR3 DNA reads TGTGCCAGCAGCTTAACCCAAGGAGGCACAGATACGCAGTATTTT. Translating gives CASSLTQGGTDTQYF.

This clonotype showed up many times. DNA of the CDR3: TGCGCCAGCAGCCAAGAGACTAGCCACGAGCAGTACTTC. Encoded protein: CASSQETSHEQYF. The chain couples TRBV4-3 to TRBJ2-7; 7 bases match TRBD2. Germline lookup yields CDR1 LGHNA and CDR2 YSLEER. V shed 0 bases and J 5 bases; nucleotides not matched to a gene: 1. The CDR3 covers 13 residues.

This clonotype was recorded a few times. The genes are TRBV20-1 and TRBJ1-1, with D possibly matching TRBD1 (5 bases). Germline V gene lookup returns CDR1 DFQATT and CDR2 SNEGSKA (reference sequence). Deletions cut 8 bases from V and 0 bases from J, with 13 bases between. The CDR3 is 13 amino acids. DNA of the CDR3: TGCAGTAGCCTAGCAGGGCTGAACACTGAAGCTTTCTTT. Translating it yields CSSLAGLNTEAFF.

This clonotype has at least ten counts. The chain couples TRBV9 to TRBJ2-7; D assignment may be TRBD1 or TRBD2 (5 bases each). The CDR3 covers 13 residues. Germline values: CDR1 SGDLS, CDR2 YYNGEE. V was pared by 3 bases and J by 0 bases, with 7 bases between. The CDR3 region has the DNA TGTGCCAGCAGCGGGGGGAGCTCCTACGAGCAGTACTTC. Protein product: CASSGGSSYEQYF.

This clonotype was seen a few times. V usage is TRBV20-1 and J usage is TRBJ2-2; D not certain. V dropped 0 bases and J dropped 0 bases, with 14 bases sitting between them. Germline V gene data show CDR1 as DFQATT and CDR2 as SNEGSKA (reference sequence). This CDR3 has 17 residues. DNA for the CDR3: TGCAGTGCTAGAGATGACACACCGGGCCCGAACACCGGGGAGCTGTTTTTT. Protein: CSARDDTPGPNTGELFF.

This clonotype was detected many times. The chain joins TRBV10-3 to TRBJ2-1; D call uncertain. CDR1 is ENHRY and CDR2 is SYGVKD in the germline V gene. The CDR3 is 16 amino acids. V lost 7 bases, J lost 1 base, and 17 bases lay in between. CDR3 in DNA: TGTGCCATCATCAAGGACGGAGCCCCTTCCTACAATGAGCAGTTCTTC. Its protein is CAIIKDGAPSYNEQFF.

This clonotype was recorded many times. This rearrangement joins TRBV11-2 to TRBJ2-2, with D uncertain. The CDR3 is made up of 13 amino acids. V lost 0 bases to trimming and J lost 8 bases, with 7 bases between them. Germline V gene lookup returns CDR1 SGHAT and CDR2 FQNNGV. The CDR3 is CASSLEMGGELFF. The CDR3 DNA reads as TGTGCCAGCAGCTTAGAGATGGGTGGGGAGCTGTTTTTT.

The rearrangement joins TRBV12-3 or TRBV12-4 to TRBJ2-3; 8 bases are a match to TRBD2. V shed 6 bases, J shed 6 bases, and the junction held 11 bases outside the gene matches. This CDR3 has 15 amino acids. As DNA, the CDR3 is TGTGCCAGCAGACGGAGCGGGAGCGGTTCGGATACGCAGTATTTT. Its protein is CASRRSGSGSDTQYF.

In its sample, this clonotype was seen a few times. The gene calls are TRBV3-1 and TRBJ2-2; TRBD2 matches 11 bases. The CDR3 is 18 amino acids. CDR1 is LGHDT, CDR2 YNNKEL, per germline (reference sequence). J gave up 1 base and V 0 bases, and 4 bases lay outside the gene matches. DNA for the CDR3: TGTGCCAGCAGCCAAGATAGGGGACTAGCGGTGAACACCGGGGAGCTGTTTTTT. This codes for CASSQDRGLAVNTGELFF.

The sample holds many counts of this clonotype. This sequence joins TRBV4-1 and TRBJ2-3, with 8 positions matching TRBD1. Germline CDR1 is MGHRA and CDR2 is YSYEKL. After removal of 4 bases from V and 5 bases from J, the junction contained 8 bases not matched to a gene. This CDR3 is built from 15 residues. The CDR3 protein is CASSRTRGQGDTQYF. The CDR3 region has the DNA TGCGCCAGCAGCCGTACCAGGGGGCAAGGAGATACGCAGTATTTT.

This clonotype occurred many times. The rearrangement links TRBV9 to TRBJ1-2; 9 nucleotides align to TRBD1. CDR3 length: 15 amino acids. The junction had 7 bases not matched to a gene; V was cut back by 2 bases and J by 5 bases. Germline CDR1 reads SGDLS; CDR2 reads YYNGEE. The DNA of the CDR3 is TGTGCCAGCAGCGTCCACAGGGGGCGCGGGTATGGCTACACCTTC. It yields the protein CASSVHRGRGYGYTF. Looking up the rest from reference TRBV9 and TRBJ1-2 gives the full variable domain: DSGVTQTPKHLITATGQRVTLRCSPRSGDLSVYWYQQSLDQGLQFLIQYYNGEERAKGNILERFSAQQFPDLHSELNLSSLELGDSALYFCASSVHRGRGYGYTFGSGTRLTVV.

The chain couples TRBV6-5 to TRBJ2-5, with 7 positions matching TRBD2. This CDR3 has 14 residues. Trimming at V came to 1 base and at J to 4 bases, leaving 3 bases not matched to a gene. CDR1 and CDR2 (germline): MNHEY, SVGAGI. The DNA for the CDR3 is TGTGCCAGCAGTTACTGGGCTAGCGGAGAGACCCAGTACTTC. Translating gives CASSYWASGETQYF.